This T cell receptor (beta chain) was sequenced during a study of Ad26.COV2.S vaccination and SARS-CoV-2 variants. Looking at the study overall: Donor joined the COV1001 Ad26.COV2.S trial arm. Ad26.COV2.S given intramuscularly, once or twice 56 days apart. Study observations and caveats: Breadth, reportedly substantial, characterized the spike-specific CD8+ and CD4+ T cell responses after vaccination. Measures of TCR breadth and depth may have fallen short of total T cell responses.

This clone has just a few counts. The antigen remains unidentified. Per the germline V gene, CDR1 is LGHDT and CDR2 is YNNKEL (reference sequence). Trimming left V 0 bases short and J 7 bases short, with 13 bases between. The CDR3 loop spans 16 amino acids. Treatment of the sample: 19 received Ad26.COV2.S at low or high dose, single or two shots; about 5 received placebo; per-sample allocation not given. After the first vaccine or placebo injection, samples were drawn on day 63. Repertoires were generated with immunoSEQ multiplex PCR, while TCRdb's copy carries only in-frame clones and drops some. The sample shows roughly 350,000 clones, around 88% of them seen only once.

This clonotype was obtained from a person between 18 and 65 years old who received the Ad26.COV2.S COVID-19 vaccine or a placebo. The chain is built from TRBV3-1 (or the pseudogene TRBV3-2) and TRBJ1-6; maybe TRBD1 (6 bases). Source: peripheral blood, taken in a trial of Ad26.COV2.S vaccine versus placebo. The DNA of the CDR3 is TGTGCCAGCAGCCAAGATTCTACAGGGCGGAATTCACCCCTCCACTTT. Residues: CASSQDSTGRNSPLHF.